This T cell receptor beta chain was observed in a study of T cell clonotyping in hematopoietic cell transplantation. TCRdb's copy holds only in-frame clones and misses some; the assay was immunoSEQ multiplex PCR. In the table there are 7,500 to 8,500 clones, roughly 92% of which are singletons. CDR1 and CDR2 from the germline V gene are MNHNY and SVGAGI (reference sequence). The CDR3 is made up of 13 amino acids. The V gene end was trimmed by 2 bases and the J gene end by 3 bases; junction bases not matched to a gene: 1. Sequencing was performed on PBMCs, taken 180 days after allogeneic stem cell transplant. The origin of this receptor is a female patient aged 50 to 60 who had an allogeneic stem cell transplant from an unrelated donor, so the T cells may come from the graft donor. Some clones in this sample may be carry-over from other donors' samples. This chain links TRBV6-6 with TRBJ2-7, with 7 bases lining up with TRBD1. The CDR3 nucleotides are TGTGCCAGCAGTTACCAGGGGGTCTACGAGCAGTACTTC. Translating gives CASSYQGVYEQYF.